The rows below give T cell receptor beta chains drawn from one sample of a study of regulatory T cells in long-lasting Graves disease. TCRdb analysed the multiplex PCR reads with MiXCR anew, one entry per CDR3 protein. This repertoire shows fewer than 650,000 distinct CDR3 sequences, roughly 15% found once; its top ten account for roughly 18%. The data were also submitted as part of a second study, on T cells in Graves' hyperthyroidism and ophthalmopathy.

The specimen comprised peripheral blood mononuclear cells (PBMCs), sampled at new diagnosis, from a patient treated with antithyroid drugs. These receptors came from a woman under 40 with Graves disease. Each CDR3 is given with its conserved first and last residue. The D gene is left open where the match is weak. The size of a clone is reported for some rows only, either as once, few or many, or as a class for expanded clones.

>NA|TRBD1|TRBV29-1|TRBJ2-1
CSVGIPGQGRYNEQFF
TGCAGCGTTGGAATACCGGGACAGGGGAGATACAATGAGCAGTTCTTC
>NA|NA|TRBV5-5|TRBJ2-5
CASSLGQGSVVRETQYF
TGTGCCAGCAGCTTGGGGCAGGGATCGGTTGTTCGGGAGACCCAGTACTTC
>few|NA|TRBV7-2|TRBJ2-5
CASSLARSRGLYQETQYF
TGTGCCAGCAGCTTAGCGAGGTCTAGAGGGTTGTACCAAGAGACCCAGTACTTC
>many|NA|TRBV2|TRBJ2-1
CASLGYNEQFF
TGTGCCAGCCTGGGGTACAATGAGCAGTTCTTC
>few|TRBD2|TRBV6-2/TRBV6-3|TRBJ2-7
CASNLAGEWNEQYF
TGTGCCAGCAATTTAGCGGGAGAATGGAACGAGCAGTACTTC
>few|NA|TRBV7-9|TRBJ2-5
CASSPAAETQYF
TGTGCCAGCAGTCCGGCTGCGGAGACCCAGTACTTC
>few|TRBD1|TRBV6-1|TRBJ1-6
CASNARGTGESPLHF
TGTGCCAGCAACGCACGGGGGACAGGGGAATCACCCCTCCACTTT
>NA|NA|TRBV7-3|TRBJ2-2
CASSQDVTGELFF
TGTGCCAGCAGCCAGGACGTGACCGGGGAGCTGTTTTTT
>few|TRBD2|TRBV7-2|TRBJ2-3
CASSLGPTGGADTQYF
TGTGCCAGCAGCTTAGGCCCCACGGGAGGGGCAGATACGCAGTATTTT
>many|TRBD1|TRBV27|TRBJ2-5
CASSLTGQPRETQYF
TGTGCCAGCAGTTTGACGGGACAGCCCAGGGAGACCCAGTACTTC
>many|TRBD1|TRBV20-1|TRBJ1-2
CSAEGRTGGYYATF
TGCAGTGCTGAAGGAAGGACAGGGGGGTATTACGCCACCTTC
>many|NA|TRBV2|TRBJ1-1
CASSETGRFEAFF
TGTGCCAGCAGTGAGACGGGACGGTTCGAAGCTTTCTTT
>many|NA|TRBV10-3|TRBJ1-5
CAISGTVKNQPQHF
TGTGCCATCTCAGGGACCGTAAAGAATCAGCCCCAGCATTTT
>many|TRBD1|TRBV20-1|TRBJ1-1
CSLQGPMNTEAFF
TGCAGTCTACAGGGGCCCATGAACACTGAAGCTTTCTTT
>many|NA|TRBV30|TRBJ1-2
CAWSVPGLGYTF
TGTGCCTGGAGTGTACCAGGGCTTGGCTACACCTTC
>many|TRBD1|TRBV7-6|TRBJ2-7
CASSFESGGEQYF
TGTGCCAGCAGCTTCGAGTCAGGGGGAGAGCAGTACTTC
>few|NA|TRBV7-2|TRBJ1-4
CASSFGPTNEKLFF
TGTGCCAGCAGCTTCGGTCCAACTAATGAAAAACTGTTTTTT
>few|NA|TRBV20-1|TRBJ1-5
CSARDMGGLQPQHF
TGCAGTGCTAGAGATATGGGGGGGCTGCAGCCCCAGCATTTT
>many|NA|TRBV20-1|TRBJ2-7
CSYSPRLYEQYF
TGCAGTTACTCCCCGAGGCTCTACGAGCAGTACTTC
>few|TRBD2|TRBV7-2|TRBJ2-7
CASSLAGRGLASYEQYF
TGTGCCAGCAGCTTAGCCGGGAGGGGACTAGCGTCCTACGAGCAGTACTTC
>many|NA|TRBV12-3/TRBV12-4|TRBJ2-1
CASTPRREISEQFF
TGTGCCAGTACCCCCCGTCGGGAGATTAGTGAGCAGTTCTTC
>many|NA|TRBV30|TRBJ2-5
CAWSLTIQETQYF
TGTGCCTGGAGCCTTACTATACAAGAGACCCAGTACTTC
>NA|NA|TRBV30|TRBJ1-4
CAWSKINEKLFF
TGTGCCTGGAGTAAGATTAATGAAAAACTGTTTTTT
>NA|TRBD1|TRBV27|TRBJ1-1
CASSKGARTEAFF
TGTGCCAGCAGTAAGGGGGCGCGAACTGAAGCTTTCTTT
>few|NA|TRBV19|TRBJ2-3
CASSIPRGTDTQYF
TGTGCCAGTAGTATCCCCCGGGGAACAGATACGCAGTATTTT
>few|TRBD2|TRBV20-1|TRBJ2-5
CSARRGGAGETQYF
TGCAGTGCTAGGCGGGGGGGGGCTGGAGAGACCCAGTACTTC
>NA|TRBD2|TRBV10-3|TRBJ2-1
CAISGSGLATNVGVNEQFF
TGTGCCATCAGCGGTAGTGGACTAGCGACTAATGTAGGTGTCAATGAGCAGTTCTTC
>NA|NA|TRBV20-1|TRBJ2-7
CSAKDISYEQYF
TGCAGTGCAAAGGACATCTCCTACGAGCAGTACTTC
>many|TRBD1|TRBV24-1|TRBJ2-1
CATSDLTGQGGNEQFF
TGTGCCACCAGTGATTTGACGGGACAGGGGGGGAATGAGCAGTTCTTC
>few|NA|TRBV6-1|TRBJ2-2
CASKWGLTNTGELFF
TGTGCCAGCAAGTGGGGGCTTACGAACACCGGGGAGCTGTTTTTT
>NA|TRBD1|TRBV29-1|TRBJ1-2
CSGRRQGGEGYTF
TGCAGCGGCCGCCGACAGGGAGGAGAGGGCTACACCTTC
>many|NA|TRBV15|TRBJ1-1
CATSRDEVGEAFF
TGTGCCACCAGCAGAGATGAGGTCGGTGAAGCTTTCTTT
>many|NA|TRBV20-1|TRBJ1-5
CSAGSVHRQLNQPQHF
TGCAGTGCTGGAAGTGTCCACCGACAGCTCAATCAGCCCCAGCATTTT
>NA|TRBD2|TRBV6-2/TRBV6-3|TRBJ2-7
CASSYGHSGLAGDEQYF
TGTGCCAGCAGTTACGGGCACTCGGGACTAGCGGGAGACGAGCAGTACTTC
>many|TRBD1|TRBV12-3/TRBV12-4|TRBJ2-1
CASSLKAGGPYNEQFF
TGTGCCAGCAGTTTAAAGGCAGGGGGTCCCTACAATGAGCAGTTCTTC
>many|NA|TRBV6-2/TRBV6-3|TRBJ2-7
CASSYLSGGGGLGEQYF
TGTGCCAGCAGTTACTTAAGCGGCGGAGGGGGCTTGGGCGAGCAGTACTTC
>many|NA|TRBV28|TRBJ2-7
CASSFYGAYEQYF
TGTGCCAGCAGTTTCTACGGGGCCTACGAGCAGTACTTC
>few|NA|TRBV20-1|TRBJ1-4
CSAQYTNEKLFF
TGCAGTGCGCAGTATACTAATGAAAAACTGTTTTTT
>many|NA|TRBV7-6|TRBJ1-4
CASSLVWGTNEKLFF
TGTGCCAGCAGCTTAGTTTGGGGGACTAATGAAAAACTGTTTTTT
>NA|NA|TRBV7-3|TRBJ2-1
CASSLTSLVTRSEQFF
TGTGCCAGCAGCTTAACTAGCCTAGTTACCCGAAGTGAGCAGTTCTTC
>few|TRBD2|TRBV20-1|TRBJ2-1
CSAPPAGLAGEGSYNEQFF
TGCAGTGCCCCTCCGGCGGGACTAGCGGGAGAAGGATCCTACAATGAGCAGTTCTTC
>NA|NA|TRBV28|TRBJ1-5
CASSLNPTGNVQPQHF
TGTGCCAGCAGTTTAAACCCTACAGGTAATGTCCAGCCCCAGCATTTT
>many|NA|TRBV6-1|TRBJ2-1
CASRNGEGKQFF
TGTGCCAGCAGGAACGGGGAAGGAAAGCAGTTCTTC
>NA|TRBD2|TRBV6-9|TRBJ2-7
CASSSHTFRTSNYEQYF
TGTGCCAGCAGTTCTCATACTTTCAGGACTAGTAACTACGAGCAGTACTTC